Following are 5 T cell receptor beta chains from one sample sequenced in a study of response to subunit inactivated influenza vaccine. A single record per CDR3 protein comes from TCRdb applying MiXCR to the RT-PCR reads. The table lists approximately 530,000 distinct CDR3 sequences, 10% to 15% of them singletons. Sequenced here: PBMCs from blood, sampled more than 35 days after vaccination. The receptors were sampled from a man in his forties or fifties who received an inactivated influenza vaccine.

The CDR3 DNA is TGTGCCAGCAAACGGACAGGGGGCGCTCAGGGGGCCAACGTCCTGACTTTC. Protein sequence: CASKRTGGAQGANVLTF. This sequence joins TRBV27 and TRBJ2-6; 11 nucleotides line up with TRBD1. The V gene end was trimmed by 7 bases and the J gene end by 4 bases; junction bases not matched to a gene: 9. This CDR3 contains 17 residues. Germline-derived CDR1 and CDR2 are MNHEY and SMNVEV (reference sequence).

This clonotype has a count of ten or more. J is TRBJ2-1 and V is TRBV20-1; TRBD2 matches 9 bases. Trimming removed 0 bases from V and 1 base from J; junction bases left unmatched: 4. The CDR3 is 16 residues long. Germline V gives CDR1 DFQATT, CDR2 SNEGSKA (reference sequence). This CDR3 reads CSARDPTSGSYNEQFF. CDR3 bases: TGCAGTGCTAGAGATCCGACTAGCGGTTCCTACAATGAGCAGTTCTTC.

The rearrangement joins TRBV28 to TRBJ2-2; D is possibly TRBD2 (6 bases). Germline CDR1 reads MDHEN; CDR2 reads SYDVKM. The CDR3 sequence is 16 residues long. Between the trimmed V and J ends, which lost 4 bases and 0 bases, there was a span of 12 bases. CDR3 loop: CASSSHGGSNTGELFF. In DNA, the CDR3 is TGTGCCAGCAGTTCTCACGGGGGATCGAACACCGGGGAGCTGTTTTTT.

This clonotype was recorded a few times. The chain combines TRBV20-1 with TRBJ2-2; 9 positions match TRBD1. This CDR3 region has 15 residues. Germline V gene sequence: CDR1 DFQATT, CDR2 SNEGSKA (reference sequence). V dropped 3 bases and J dropped 1; count of bases not matched to a gene: 3. DNA of the CDR3: TGCAGTGCTAGCGGGGACAGGGTGAACACCGGGGAGCTGTTTTTT. It yields the protein CSASGDRVNTGELFF.

The V and J genes are TRBV3-1 and TRBJ2-4; TRBD2 matches 11 bases. Germline values: CDR1 LGHDT, CDR2 YNNKEL (reference sequence). The CDR3 spans 16 residues. The junction had 15 bases not matched to a gene; V was cut back by 5 bases and J by 12 bases. The CDR3 spells CASSKRTGLAGGGQYF. The CDR3 nucleotides are TGTGCCAGCAGCAAGCGGACCGGGCTAGCGGGGGGTGGTCAGTACTTC.